A selection of T cell receptor beta chains follows, all from one sample in a study of control samples from healthy donors and cancer patients. Profiling relied on immunoSEQ multiplex PCR, and the TCRdb table lists in-frame clones only, not all of them. The sample lists about 61,000 clones, around 87% occurring once. Sequenced material: PBMCs. The receptors derive from a man between 60 and 70 years old with colorectal cancer. CDR3s include the opening cysteine and the closing phenylalanine or tryptophan. A D gene is named only where the DNA matches it firmly. Some rows have no size entry. The others give once, few or many, or a class for an expanded clone.

cdr3_aa cdr3_nt clone_size j_call d_call v_call
CASSAAGDAEAFF TGCGCCAGCAGCGCGGCAGGGGATGCTGAAGCTTTCTTT - TRBJ1-1 - TRBV5-1
CASSLAGNTQYF TGTGCCAGCAGCCTAGCGGGAAATACGCAGTATTTT - TRBJ2-3 TRBD2 TRBV3-1/TRBV3-2
CASSLVGGDTEAFF TGCGCCAGCAGCTTGGTGGGAGGGGACACTGAAGCTTTCTTT - TRBJ1-1 - TRBV5-1
CASSLLAGLNTEAFF TGTGCCAGCAGCTTACTCGCAGGGTTGAACACTGAAGCTTTCTTT - TRBJ1-1 - TRBV7-9
CASSQGVDRGNSPLHF TGTGCCAGCAGCCAAGGGGTGGACAGGGGTAATTCACCCCTCCACTTT - TRBJ1-6 TRBD1 TRBV4-2
CASSIDRQGVADTQYF TGCGCCAGCAGCATAGACCGACAGGGAGTGGCAGATACGCAGTATTTT few TRBJ2-3 TRBD1 TRBV23-1
CASSFPTGGGYEQYF TGTGCCAGCAGCTTCCCGACAGGGGGGGGTTACGAGCAGTACTTC - TRBJ2-7 TRBD1 TRBV7-2
CASSLGGSNTGELFF TGCGCCAGCTCTTTGGGGGGGAGCAACACCGGGGAGCTGTTTTTT - TRBJ2-2 TRBD2 TRBV5-1
CASSSVYQETQYF TGTGCCAGCAGCTCCGTGTACCAAGAGACCCAGTACTTC - TRBJ2-5 - TRBV5-6
CASRLQSGGGKTDTQYF TGTGCCAGCAGGCTACAAAGCGGGGGTGGTAAGACAGATACGCAGTATTTT - TRBJ2-3 TRBD2 TRBV27
CAWSPDRYNEQYF TGTGCCTGGAGTCCGGACAGGTACAACGAGCAGTACTTC - TRBJ2-7 TRBD1 TRBV30
CASSPRLTGDTEAFF TGTGCCAGCTCACCCAGACTAACAGGGGACACTGAAGCTTTCTTT - TRBJ1-1 TRBD1 TRBV18
CASSRGRDNTGELFF TGTGCCAGCAGCAGGGGCAGGGATAACACCGGGGAGCTGTTTTTT - TRBJ2-2 - TRBV7-3
CASSHRTDYGYTF TGTGCCAGCAGTCATCGGACGGACTATGGCTACACCTTC - TRBJ1-2 - TRBV5-4
CASSLRTASLSYNSPLHF TGTGCCAGCAGCTTAAGGACAGCTTCCCTCTCCTATAATTCACCCCTCCACTTT - TRBJ1-6 - TRBV7-2
CASSSGTGRRNEQFF TGCGCCAGCAGCTCCGGGACAGGGCGCCGCAATGAGCAGTTCTTC - TRBJ2-1 TRBD1 TRBV5-1
CASSPDGGTGELFF TGCGCCAGCAGCCCGGACGGGGGAACCGGGGAGCTGTTTTTT - TRBJ2-2 - TRBV5-1
CASSLEEGAYNEQFF TGTGCCAGCAGCTTGGAGGAGGGGGCCTACAATGAGCAGTTCTTC - TRBJ2-1 - TRBV5-5
CASSPRVLLNEKLFF TGTGCCAGCAGTCCCCGGGTGCTATTGAATGAAAAACTGTTTTTT - TRBJ1-4 - TRBV27
CASSPNLLAGGGETQYF TGTGCCAGCAGCCCCAACCTACTAGCGGGGGGTGGGGAGACCCAGTACTTC - TRBJ2-5 TRBD2 TRBV7-2
CATSDAENYGYTF TGTGCCACCAGTGACGCAGAGAACTATGGCTACACCTTC - TRBJ1-2 - TRBV24-1
CASSRRGGGNTEAFF TGTGCCAGCAGCCGACGGGGGGGCGGAAACACTGAAGCTTTCTTT - TRBJ1-1 - TRBV6-5
CASSFGGEAFF TGTGCCAGCAGTTTCGGGGGTGAAGCTTTCTTT - TRBJ1-1 - TRBV12-3/TRBV12-4
CASSLGVQNNSPLHF TGTGCCAGCAGCTTGGGAGTACAAAATAATTCACCCCTCCACTTT - TRBJ1-6 - TRBV13
CASRGDNYGYTF TGCGCCTCCCGGGGGGATAACTATGGCTACACCTTC once TRBJ1-2 - TRBV5-1
CASSQDRAGNTIYF TGTGCCAGCTCGCAAGACAGGGCTGGAAACACCATATATTTT - TRBJ1-3 TRBD1 TRBV18
CASSHTGPHGGYTF TGTGCCAGCAGCCACACAGGGCCCCATGGGGGCTACACCTTC once TRBJ1-2 - TRBV14
CASSSNQETQYF TGCGCCAGCAGCTCCAACCAAGAGACCCAGTACTTC - TRBJ2-5 - TRBV5-1
CASSPGRSAGLGETQYF TGCGCCAGCAGCCCCGGTCGGTCGGCGGGGTTAGGGGAGACCCAGTACTTC - TRBJ2-5 - TRBV5-1
CASSLGLGNEQYF TGTGCCAGCAGCTTGGGACTGGGTAACGAGCAGTACTTC - TRBJ2-7 - TRBV7-2
CASSQTEYNEQFF TGTGCCAGCAGCCAGACAGAGTACAATGAGCAGTTCTTC - TRBJ2-1 - TRBV11-2
CSVPTGTGTFEQYF TGCAGCGTTCCTACGGGGACAGGGACTTTCGAGCAGTACTTC - TRBJ2-7 TRBD1 TRBV29-1
CASSLKWGNIQYF TGTGCCAGCAGCCTGAAGTGGGGAAACATTCAGTACTTC - TRBJ2-4 - TRBV14
CASSAFAAVEDNEQFF TGTGCCAGCAGTGCATTTGCGGCGGTCGAAGACAATGAGCAGTTCTTC - TRBJ2-1 - TRBV5-6
CASSQALGTGVAFF TGTGCCAGCAGCCAAGCCCTTGGGACAGGGGTAGCTTTCTTT - TRBJ1-1 TRBD1 TRBV14
CASSQGLQGARNSPLHF TGCGCCAGCAGCCAAGGGTTACAGGGGGCGCGGAATTCACCCCTCCACTTT - TRBJ1-6 TRBD1 TRBV4-1
CASSVGEAFF TGTGCCAGCAGTGTAGGTGAAGCTTTCTTT - TRBJ1-1 - TRBV2
CALPDRVRGWSPLHF TGTGCCCTTCCTGACAGGGTCCGCGGGTGGTCACCCCTCCACTTT - TRBJ1-6 - TRBV21-1
CASSRGGRATGELFF TGTGCCAGTAGTAGGGGGGGTAGGGCCACCGGGGAGCTGTTTTTT - TRBJ2-2 TRBD2 TRBV19
CASSLAGLARGDTQYF TGTGCCAGCAGCTTAGCCGGACTTGCTAGGGGAGATACGCAGTATTTT - TRBJ2-3 - TRBV7-9
CASSYTGGAVHTQYF TGTGCCAGCAGTTACACGGGCGGGGCCGTCCATACGCAGTATTTT - TRBJ2-3 - TRBV6-2/TRBV6-3